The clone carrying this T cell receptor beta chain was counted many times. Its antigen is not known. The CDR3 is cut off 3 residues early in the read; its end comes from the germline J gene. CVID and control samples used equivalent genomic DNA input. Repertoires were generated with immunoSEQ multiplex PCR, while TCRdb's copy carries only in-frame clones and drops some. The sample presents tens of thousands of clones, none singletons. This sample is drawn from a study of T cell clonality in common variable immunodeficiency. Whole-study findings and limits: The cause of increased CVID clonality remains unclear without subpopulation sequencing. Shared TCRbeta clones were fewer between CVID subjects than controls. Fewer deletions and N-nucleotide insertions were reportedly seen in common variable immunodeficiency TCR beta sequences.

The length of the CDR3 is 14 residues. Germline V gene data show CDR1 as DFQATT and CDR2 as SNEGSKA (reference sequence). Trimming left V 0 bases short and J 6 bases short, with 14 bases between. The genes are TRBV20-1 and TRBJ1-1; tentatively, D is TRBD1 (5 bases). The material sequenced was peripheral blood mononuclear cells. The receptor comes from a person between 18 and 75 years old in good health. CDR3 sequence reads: CSARDWGVGAEAFF. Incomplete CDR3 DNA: TGCAGTGCTAGAGATTGGGGGGTCGGTGCTGAA.